This T cell receptor (beta chain) was observed in a study of neurological immune-mediated disorders. V shed 6 bases and J 2 bases; nucleotides not matched to a gene: 19. The V gene's germline CDR1 is DFQATT and CDR2 SNEGSKA (reference sequence). This CDR3 spans 18 amino acids. In TCRdb, the 5' RACE reads were re-called with MiXCR into one record per CDR3 protein. Here the sample spans approximately 37,000 distinct CDR3 sequences, 11% to 15% being singletons. This clonotype occurred many times. This sequence joins TRBV20-1 and TRBJ2-3; 8 bases are a match to TRBD1. The sequence derives from a woman between 45 and 60 years old with HTLV-1-associated myelopathy (HAM/TSP). What was sequenced was PBMCs. DNA of the CDR3: TGCAGTGCCCGGGGGAGACAGGGGTTTTCTCCCCACACAGATACGCAGTATTTT. It encodes CSARGRQGFSPHTDTQYF.